A single sample gave rise to the 27 T cell receptor beta chains below, sequenced in a study of molecular identifiers for immune sequencing clone quantification. Using its own MiXCR run on the PCR reads, TCRdb lists one record per CDR3 protein. The sample consists of under 600,000 distinct CDR3 sequences, about 25% of them appearing once. The sequenced material came from naive CD8+ T cells from blood, with Jurkat cell RNA spiked in. As to subset: FACS-sorted CD8+CD4-CCR7+CD45RA+ naive T cells. These TCRs come from a human donor in good health. Some libraries in this study had Jurkat cell RNA spiked in.

V gene TRBV6-6 combines with J gene TRBJ2-7, with TRBD1 identical over 7 bases. The germline V gene encodes CDR1 MNHNY and CDR2 SVGAGI (reference sequence). This CDR3 has 13 amino acids. Unmatched junction bases numbered 7, after V lost 8 bases and J lost 3 bases. This chain's CDR3 is CASFAGGNYEQYF. The CDR3 DNA follows: TGTGCCAGCTTTGCAGGGGGTAACTACGAGCAGTACTTC.

On this clonotype itself: At one of its ends the junction is not consistent with the germline gene, which may arise from a read error. J is TRBJ2-5 and V is TRBV29-1; the D is unclear. The V gene's germline CDR1 is SQVTM and CDR2 ANQGSEA. The CDR3 length is 11 residues. This chain's CDR3 is CSAEDLGTQYF. CDR3 DNA: TGCAGCGCTGAAGATCTGGGGACCCAGTACTTC.

The genes are TRBV29-1 and TRBJ1-2; D gene ambiguous. CDR1 SQVTM and CDR2 ANQGSEA come from the germline V gene. The V end lost 4 bases, the J end lost 0 bases, and 9 bases lay between the germline ends. The CDR3 runs to 13 residues. The CDR3 here is CSVVDSSNYGYTF. CDR3 sequence (DNA): TGCAGCGTTGTAGATTCATCTAACTATGGCTACACCTTC.

This clonotype has just a few counts. This rearrangement joins TRBV6-2 or TRBV6-3 to TRBJ2-5, with D maybe TRBD2 (5 bases). This CDR3 has 16 residues. Deletions cut 5 bases from V and 4 bases from J, with 20 bases between. From germline, CDR1 is MNHEY and CDR2 SVGEGT. This CDR3 is CASSGIGRNAGETQYF. CDR3 sequence (DNA): TGTGCCAGCAGTGGGATCGGACGGAACGCGGGAGAGACCCAGTACTTC.

This chain uses TRBV21-1 with TRBJ1-6; TRBD1, as called in the table, went unchecked against the DNA. TRBV21-1 is an annotated pseudogene. This CDR3 has 17 residues. The CDR3 DNA is TGTGCCAGCAGCAAAATGTGGGACAGAGGTGGGGATTCACCCCTCCACTTT. Translation: CASSKMWDRGGDSPLHF.

In regard to this clonotype: A much larger clone differs by one base, so this may be a read error. The chain employs TRBV20-1 and TRBJ2-7; D is undetermined. This CDR3 spans 13 amino acids. Germline V gives CDR1 DFQATT, CDR2 SNEGSKA (reference sequence). The chain's CDR3 is CSAKHDQNYEQNF. CDR3 DNA sequence: TGCAGTGCTAAGCACGACCAAAACTACGAGCAGAACTTC.

This clonotype was detected a few times. V and J are TRBV24-1 and TRBJ2-3; TRBD1 matches at 9 bases. Trimming removed 6 bases from V and 3 bases from J; junction bases left unmatched: 6. Per germline, CDR1 KGHDR and CDR2 SFDVKD. The CDR3 loop spans 15 amino acids. The CDR3 nucleotides are TGTGCCACCAGTCCGGACAGGGGTCGTACAGATACGCAGTATTTT. Translating it yields CATSPDRGRTDTQYF.

The table lists this clonotype with a count of one. The CDR3 loop is CASSSPQGGTEQFF. Written as DNA, the CDR3 is TGTGCCAGCAGCTCCCCTCAGGGAGGCACTGAGCAGTTCTTC. J is TRBJ2-1 and V is TRBV7-9; D is perhaps TRBD2 (6 bases). CDR1 and CDR2 from the germline V gene are SEHNR and FQNEAQ (reference sequence). This CDR3 is built from 14 residues. V lost 4 bases to trimming and J lost 9 bases, with 16 bases between them.

V and J are TRBV30 and TRBJ2-7, with TRBD1 as a possible D gene (6 bases). This CDR3 has 14 amino acids. Germline CDR1 GTSNPN, CDR2 SVGIG (reference sequence). V lost 0 bases to trimming and J lost 6 bases, with 15 bases between them. The CDR3 DNA is TGTGCCTGGAGTGTTACAGGGACCCCCGGCGAGCAGTACTTC. Translated, it gives CAWSVTGTPGEQYF.

In this sample, this clonotype turned up many times. The V and J genes are TRBV6-5 and TRBJ2-7; D possibly corresponds to TRBD2 (6 bases). The CDR3 is 15 amino acids. V shed 2 bases and J shed 6 bases, with 17 bases lying between them. The V gene's germline CDR1 is MNHEY and CDR2 SVGAGI. The CDR3 region has the DNA TGTGCCAGCAGTTACGGGGGGTGGAATGGGGCCGAGCAGTACTTC. Protein: CASSYGGWNGAEQYF.

In this sample, this clonotype turned up many times. The rearrangement uses TRBV6-5 and TRBJ2-7; tentative D call: TRBD2 (7 bases). Trimming removed 2 bases from V and 3 bases from J, with 11 bases in between. The length of the CDR3 is 14 residues. Germline-derived CDR1 and CDR2 are MNHEY and SVGAGI. As DNA, the CDR3 is TGTGCCAGCAGTTACCGGGGGGACAACTACGAGCAGTACTTC. Its protein product is CASSYRGDNYEQYF.

At least ten counts were recorded for this clonotype. This chain links TRBV7-9 with TRBJ2-3; TRBD2 is a possible D gene (5 bases). With 2 bases removed from V and 4 bases from J, the gap between germline ends came to 13 bases. The germline CDR1 and CDR2 sequences are SEHNR and FQNEAQ (reference sequence). The CDR3 extends over 15 amino acids. CDR3: CASSLQPSSSDTQYF. The CDR3 nucleotides are TGTGCCAGCAGCTTACAGCCTAGCAGCTCAGATACGCAGTATTTT. Filled out from reference TRBV7-9 and TRBJ2-3, the complete variable domain reads DTGVSQNPRHKITKRGQNVTFRCDPISEHNRLYWYRQTLGQGPEFLTYFQNEAQLEKSRLLSDRFSAERPKGSFSTLEIQRTEQGDSAMYLCASSLQPSSSDTQYFGPGTRLTVL.

The chain recombines TRBV2 with TRBJ2-3; 8 bases align to TRBD2. The CDR3 covers 18 residues. From germline, CDR1 is SNHLY and CDR2 FYNNEI. The junction had 14 bases not matched to a gene; V was cut back by 6 bases and J by 0 bases. The CDR3 DNA is TGTGCCAGCAGCTACCAACGGGGGGGCCGGATGAGCACAGATACGCAGTATTTT. Encoded protein: CASSYQRGGRMSTDTQYF.

The rearrangement uses TRBV27 and TRBJ2-3; 8 bases are a match to TRBD2. The germline gives CDR1 MNHEY, CDR2 SMNVEV (reference sequence). The CDR3 length is 16 residues. The V and J ends lost 1 base and 11 bases, in that order; junction bases with no gene match: 14. For the CDR3, the DNA is TGTGCCAGCAGTTTATTTTCTGGGACTAGTATGCTTTTGCAGTATTTT. As protein: CASSLFSGTSMLLQYF.

Only a few counts were recorded for this clonotype. The chain employs TRBV6-2 or TRBV6-3 and TRBJ2-5, with D tentatively TRBD2 (5 bases). The CDR3 consists of 16 residues. V lost 6 bases to trimming and J lost 1 base, with 18 bases between them. The germline gives CDR1 MNHEY, CDR2 SVGEGT. CDR3: CASRDAVPGLQETQYF. CDR3 nucleotide sequence: TGTGCCAGCAGGGACGCCGTACCAGGACTCCAAGAGACCCAGTACTTC.

This clonotype was seen more than once but under ten times. V is TRBV19 and J is TRBJ1-1; D is uncertain. CDR3 length: 14 residues. Germline values: CDR1 LNHDA, CDR2 SQIVND (reference sequence). Between the trimmed V and J ends, which lost 2 bases and 1 base, there was a span of 8 bases. Here the CDR3 reads CASSIPPGNTEAFF. The DNA for the CDR3 is TGTGCCAGTAGTATACCCCCGGGGAACACTGAAGCTTTCTTT.

Of note for this clonotype: At one boundary the junction diverges from the germline segment, which might be a read error. This chain uses TRBV28 with TRBJ2-2; 7 bases align to TRBD1. This CDR3 is 15 amino acids long. CDR1 is MDHEN, CDR2 SYDVKM, per germline. The CDR3 DNA is TGTGCCAGCAGTTTTAGGGGGCCAAACACCGAGGAGCTGTTTTTT. It codes for CASSFRGPNTEELFF.

This clonotype was seen at least ten times. The genes are TRBV7-9 and TRBJ2-3; D is perhaps TRBD2 (5 bases). Looked up from germline, CDR1 is SEHNR and CDR2 is FQNEAQ (reference sequence). V lost 5 bases, J lost 4 bases, and 22 bases lay in between. CDR3 length equals 17 residues. The CDR3: CASSDTRSALGADTQYF. The CDR3 nucleotides are TGTGCCAGCAGCGACACCCGTAGCGCCCTTGGGGCAGATACGCAGTATTTT. Based on the CDR3 plus reference TRBV7-9 and TRBJ2-3, the full variable domain is DTGVSQNPRHKITKRGQNVTFRCDPISEHNRLYWYRQTLGQGPEFLTYFQNEAQLEKSRLLSDRFSAERPKGSFSTLEIQRTEQGDSAMYLCASSDTRSALGADTQYFGPGTRLTVL.

V is TRBV7-9 and J is TRBJ1-5; possibly TRBD1 for D (6 bases). Germline CDR1 and CDR2: SEHNR and FQNEAQ (reference sequence). The CDR3 contains 16 residues. V was pared by 0 bases and J by 15 bases, with 24 bases between. The CDR3 reads CASSLAGQLPSRVLHF. Here the CDR3 DNA reads TGTGCCAGCAGCTTAGCAGGACAGCTACCATCCAGGGTTCTGCATTTT.

CDR3 protein: CSARGGDRPDTQYF. The CDR3 DNA follows: TGCAGTGCTAGGGGAGGGGATCGGCCAGATACGCAGTATTTT. The chain joins TRBV20-1 to TRBJ2-3; TRBD2 agrees at 7 bases. From germline, CDR1 is DFQATT and CDR2 SNEGSKA (reference sequence). This CDR3 region has 14 residues. The J segment lost 4 bases and the V segment lost 3 bases, leaving 7 bases of the junction unmatched.

This clonotype was observed a few times. This chain links TRBV12-3 or TRBV12-4 with TRBJ2-7, with 7 positions matching TRBD1. V was pared by 5 bases and J by 4 bases, with 8 bases of the junction left unmatched. The CDR3 has 14 residues. As DNA, the CDR3 is TGTGCCAGCAGTGGCGACAGGGAAGGATACGAGCAGTACTTC. Translated: CASSGDREGYEQYF.

This clonotype has more than one count but fewer than ten. The chain carries TRBV27 and TRBJ2-1, with D unclear. This CDR3 has 15 amino acids. In germline, CDR1 is MNHEY, CDR2 SMNVEV (reference sequence). Deletions cut 3 bases from V and 3 bases from J, with 12 bases between. The DNA of the CDR3 is TGTGCCAGCAGTTTGTGGGGAACCGACTACAATGAGCAGTTCTTC. Translating it yields CASSLWGTDYNEQFF.

This clonotype was observed a few times. The genes are TRBV4-3 and TRBJ2-1, with 8 bases lining up with TRBD2. Germline CDR1 LGHNA, CDR2 YSLEER. V lost 0 bases and J lost 3; bases outside the gene matches: 4. This CDR3 is 16 amino acids long. The CDR3 coding sequence is TGCGCCAGCAGCCAAGATTGGAGCGGGGGCTACAATGAGCAGTTCTTC. Residues: CASSQDWSGGYNEQFF.

The chain links TRBV6-5 to TRBJ1-1; 8 positions match TRBD1. The CDR3 has 13 residues. In germline, CDR1 is MNHEY, CDR2 SVGAGI. V gave up 9 bases and J gave up 2 bases; unmatched junction bases: 5. Written as DNA, the CDR3 is TGTGCCAGTCGACAGGGGCATAACACTGAAGCTTTCTTT. This gives the protein CASRQGHNTEAFF.

Remarks on this clonotype: One end of the junction does not line up with germline, which may come from a read error. This chain connects TRBV4-1 to TRBJ2-7; D remains unclear. Germline-derived CDR1 and CDR2 are MGHRA and YSYEKL. The CDR3 runs to 12 residues. CDR3 region: CASSPLPGLLSF. CDR3 DNA: TGCGCCAGCAGCCCCCTACCGGGCCTTTTGAGCTTC.

In this sample, this clonotype turned up a few times. In this CDR3 the conserved last residue, phenylalanine or tryptophan, is missing, so a read error is likely. The chain combines TRBV30 with TRBJ1-5; no definite D call. The CDR3 has 14 amino acids. Germline loops: CDR1 GTSNPN, CDR2 SVGIG (reference sequence). Deletions cut 0 bases from V and 3 bases from J, with 9 bases between. CDR3 sequence: CAWSVLGYNQPQHL. The CDR3 nucleotides read TGTGCCTGGAGTGTGTTGGGTTACAATCAGCCCCAGCATCTT.

This chain joins TRBV4-3 and TRBJ2-5; no reliable D call. CDR3 length equals 14 residues. Germline loops: CDR1 LGHNA, CDR2 YSLEER. The V end was cut by 0 bases, the J end by 2 bases, with 7 bases between. CDR3 protein: CASSQDRFQETQYF. As DNA, the CDR3 is TGCGCCAGCAGCCAAGACAGATTTCAAGAGACCCAGTACTTC.